This is a list of T cell receptor beta chains from one sample in a study of technical replicates of blood from a handful of donors. Only in-frame clones appear in the TCRdb table, and some are missing; sequencing was by immunoSEQ multiplex PCR. The repertoire holds about 80,000 clones, with around 94% as singletons. The sequencing input was T cells isolated from PBMCs. All receptors derive from a human donor in good health. CDR3s include the opening cysteine and the closing phenylalanine or tryptophan. Fields, in order: CDR3 length, V gene, clone size, J gene, D gene, CDR3 protein, CDR3 DNA. A D gene is named only where the DNA matches it firmly. Rows may omit the clone size; those that give it use once, few, many or a size class.

13	TRBV30	.	TRBJ1-2	TRBD1	CAWRGQGGNGYTF	TGTGCCTGGAGGGGACAGGGAGGAAATGGCTACACCTTC
14	TRBV7-3	.	TRBJ1-2	TRBD1	CASSQGPGGEGYTF	TGTGCCAGCAGTCAGGGGCCAGGGGGCGAAGGCTACACCTTC
13	TRBV7-9	.	TRBJ2-7	.	CASSLGTFYEQYF	TGTGCCAGCAGCTTAGGAACTTTCTACGAGCAGTACTTC
13	TRBV11-3	.	TRBJ1-1	TRBD1	CASKGAVNTEAFF	TGTGCCAGCAAGGGGGCCGTGAACACTGAAGCTTTCTTT
15	TRBV9	.	TRBJ2-7	TRBD2	CASSTLSGRADEQYF	TGTGCCAGCAGCACACTTAGCGGGAGGGCCGACGAGCAGTACTTC
15	TRBV25-1	.	TRBJ2-5	.	CASSEALGGRETQYF	TGTGCCAGCAGTGAAGCGTTAGGGGGTAGGGAGACCCAGTACTTC
14	TRBV5-5	.	TRBJ2-1	.	CASSLRWQVNEQFF	TGTGCCAGCAGCTTGAGATGGCAGGTCAATGAGCAGTTCTTC
12	TRBV6-5	.	TRBJ1-2	TRBD1	CASRGQGQGYTF	TGTGCCAGCAGGGGACAGGGACAAGGCTACACCTTC
14	TRBV5-1	.	TRBJ2-7	TRBD2	CASSGTRSSYEQYF	TGCGCCAGCAGCGGGACTAGAAGCTCCTACGAGCAGTACTTC
15	TRBV6-5	.	TRBJ1-1	.	CASTTWGGVGTEAFF	TGTGCCAGCACCACCTGGGGAGGGGTTGGTACTGAAGCTTTCTTT
14	TRBV6-5	.	TRBJ1-2	TRBD1	CASRIPGTAYGYTF	TGTGCCAGCAGGATCCCGGGGACAGCCTATGGCTACACCTTC
15	TRBV7-2	.	TRBJ1-5	.	CASSLGSYSNQPQHF	TGTGCCAGCAGCTTAGGGAGTTATAGCAATCAGCCCCAGCATTTT
16	TRBV5-1	.	TRBJ2-1	TRBD2	CASSSASSGGYNEQFF	TGCGCCAGCTCCTCGGCCTCTAGCGGGGGCTACAATGAGCAGTTCTTC
14	TRBV5-4	.	TRBJ2-3	.	CASSLGAPTDTQYF	TGTGCCAGCAGCTTGGGGGCCCCCACAGATACGCAGTATTTT
15	TRBV9	.	TRBJ2-3	TRBD1	CASSSGQVSTDTQYF	TGTGCCAGCAGCTCCGGACAGGTCAGCACAGATACGCAGTATTTT
19	TRBV5-1	.	TRBJ2-7	TRBD1	CASSQGQSGALNRPREQYF	TGCGCCAGCAGCCAGGGACAGTCTGGGGCGCTTAACCGGCCTAGGGAGCAGTACTTC
17	TRBV18	.	TRBJ2-3	TRBD2	CASSPPLQREGTDTQYF	TGTGCCAGCTCACCACCGCTCCAGCGGGAGGGGACAGATACGCAGTATTTT
14	TRBV9	.	TRBJ1-1	TRBD1	CATSPGGLNTEAFF	TGTGCCACCTCCCCAGGGGGGCTGAACACTGAAGCTTTCTTT
17	TRBV11-3	.	TRBJ2-3	TRBD2	CASSRWGLARVTDTQYF	TGTGCCAGCAGCCGGTGGGGACTAGCGAGAGTCACAGATACGCAGTATTTT
14	TRBV7-2	.	TRBJ1-4	.	CASSSTGWNEKLFF	TGTGCCAGCAGCTCTACAGGGTGGAATGAAAAACTGTTTTTT
15	TRBV15	.	TRBJ1-3	TRBD1	CATSRDRGIGNTIYF	TGTGCCACCAGCAGGGACAGGGGGATAGGAAACACCATATATTTT
16	TRBV11-3	.	TRBJ2-7	.	CASSFFQMYSSYEQYF	TGTGCCAGCAGCTTTTTTCAGATGTACAGTTCCTACGAGCAGTACTTC
12	TRBV30	.	TRBJ2-7	.	CAWNGVTYEQYF	TGTGCCTGGAACGGGGTCACCTACGAGCAGTACTTC
18	TRBV6-4	.	TRBJ1-1	TRBD1	CASSDSSLGQGLRTEAFF	TGTGCCAGCAGTGACTCGAGTTTAGGACAGGGGCTCCGGACTGAAGCTTTCTTT
16	TRBV19	.	TRBJ1-2	TRBD1	CASQTPGQALYYGYTF	TGTGCCAGCCAAACGCCGGGACAGGCCCTCTACTATGGCTACACCTTC
14	TRBV5-4	.	TRBJ2-2	.	CASSPSWNTGELFF	TGTGCCAGCAGCCCCTCGTGGAACACCGGGGAGCTGTTTTTT
16	TRBV5-1	.	TRBJ1-4	.	CASSLTGEATNEKLFF	TGCGCCAGCAGCTTGACCGGGGAGGCAACTAATGAAAAACTGTTTTTT
17	TRBV28	once	TRBJ1-1	TRBD1	CASRSLNRGKMNTEAFF	TGTGCCAGCAGATCCCTAAACAGGGGCAAAATGAACACTGAAGCTTTCTTT
11	TRBV28	once	TRBJ1-2	.	CASSLFNGYTF	TGTGCCAGCAGTTTATTTAATGGCTACACCTTC
13	TRBV30	.	TRBJ2-7	.	CARTAAGAPEQYF	TGTGCCCGGACAGCTGCGGGAGCTCCCGAGCAGTACTTC
15	TRBV5-1	few	TRBJ2-7	.	CASSHTGTSSYEQYF	TGCGCCAGCAGTCATACAGGGACAAGCTCCTACGAGCAGTACTTC
12	TRBV19	.	TRBJ1-3	TRBD1	CASRTGTNTIYF	TGTGCCAGCCGGACAGGGACGAACACCATATATTTT
12	TRBV29-1	.	TRBJ2-7	.	CSGQGVAYEQYF	TGCAGCGGTCAGGGTGTCGCCTACGAGCAGTACTTC
15	TRBV7-2	.	TRBJ1-4	.	CASSLDAGSNEKLFF	TGTGCCAGCAGCTTAGACGCAGGGTCTAATGAAAAACTGTTTTTT
14	TRBV27	.	TRBJ1-5	TRBD1	CASSLTGLDPPQHF	TGTGCCAGCAGTTTGACAGGGTTAGATCCGCCCCAGCATTTT
15	TRBV7-9	.	TRBJ1-2	TRBD1	CASSPPTGVIFGYTF	TGTGCCAGCAGCCCCCCGACAGGGGTGATTTTTGGCTACACCTTC
14	TRBV10-2	.	TRBJ1-2	.	CASREGRGVYGYTF	TGCGCCAGCAGGGAGGGCAGGGGTGTCTATGGCTACACCTTC
15	TRBV19	.	TRBJ1-1	.	CASSISLTGDTEAFF	TGTGCCAGTAGCATATCCCTTACGGGGGACACTGAAGCTTTCTTT
15	TRBV6-5	.	TRBJ2-7	TRBD1	CASSYGDSLSYEQYF	TGTGCCAGCAGTTACGGGGACAGCCTTTCCTACGAGCAGTACTTC
15	TRBV13	.	TRBJ2-3	.	CASSFISGITDTQYF	TGTGCCAGCAGCTTCATTTCAGGGATCACAGATACGCAGTATTTT
16	TRBV4-3	.	TRBJ1-4	.	CASSLSPFATNEKLFF	TGCGCCAGCAGCCTTTCCCCATTTGCAACTAATGAAAAACTGTTTTTT
16	TRBV14	.	TRBJ2-3	TRBD2	CASSQDWRETSDTQYF	TGTGCCAGCAGCCAAGATTGGCGGGAGACCTCAGATACGCAGTATTTT
16	TRBV9	.	TRBJ2-1	.	CASSVGGLEEFNEQFF	TGTGCCAGCAGCGTCGGGGGATTAGAGGAATTCAATGAGCAGTTCTTC
16	TRBV19	.	TRBJ1-2	TRBD1	CASSMFLTGERYGYTF	TGTGCCAGTAGTATGTTTTTGACAGGGGAAAGGTATGGCTACACCTTC
13	TRBV19	.	TRBJ2-2	.	CASSITALGELFF	TGTGCCAGTAGTATAACAGCCCTCGGGGAGCTGTTTTTT
16	TRBV5-5	.	TRBJ2-7	TRBD1	CASSPSMTGGQYEQYF	TGTGCCAGCAGCCCATCGATGACAGGGGGCCAGTACGAGCAGTACTTC
17	TRBV28	.	TRBJ1-1	.	CASRGGRTYWMNTEAFF	TGTGCCAGCAGAGGGGGACGGACCTACTGGATGAACACTGAAGCTTTCTTT
15	TRBV6-1	.	TRBJ1-5	.	CASSVGHLSNQPQHF	TGTGCCAGCAGTGTCGGACATCTCAGCAATCAGCCCCAGCATTTT
17	TRBV18	.	TRBJ1-1	.	CASSPPGIASQAPEAFF	TGTGCCAGCTCACCACCCGGGATAGCATCCCAGGCCCCTGAAGCTTTCTTT
14	TRBV9	.	TRBJ2-7	.	CASSVHGSPYEQYF	TGTGCCAGCAGCGTCCACGGGAGTCCCTACGAGCAGTACTTC
16	TRBV6-6	.	TRBJ2-7	TRBD2	CASSYRAGEIPYEQYF	TGTGCCAGCAGTTACCGAGCGGGAGAAATACCCTACGAGCAGTACTTC
14	TRBV5-4	.	TRBJ2-7	TRBD2	CASRQTSGSDEQYF	TGTGCCAGCAGACAGACTAGCGGGAGTGACGAGCAGTACTTC